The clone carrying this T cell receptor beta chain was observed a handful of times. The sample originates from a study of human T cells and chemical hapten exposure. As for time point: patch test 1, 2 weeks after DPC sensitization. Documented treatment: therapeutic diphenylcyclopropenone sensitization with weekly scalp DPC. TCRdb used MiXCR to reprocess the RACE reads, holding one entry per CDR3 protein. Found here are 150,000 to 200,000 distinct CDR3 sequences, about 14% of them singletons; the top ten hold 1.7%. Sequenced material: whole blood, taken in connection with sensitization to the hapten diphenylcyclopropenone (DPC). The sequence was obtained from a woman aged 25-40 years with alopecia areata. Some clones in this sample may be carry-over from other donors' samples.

CDR3 sequence (DNA): TGTGCCAGCAGTCCTCTGGACAGCTACGAGCAGTACTTC. Translating gives CASSPLDSYEQYF. The rearrangement joins TRBV5-6 to TRBJ2-7; perhaps TRBD1 as D (6 bases). CDR1 is SGHDT and CDR2 is YYEEEE in the germline V gene. V lost 5 bases to trimming and J lost 3 bases, with 12 bases between them. CDR3 length: 13 amino acids.